Following are 21 T cell receptor beta chains from one sample sequenced in a study of blood T cells in healthy people across ages (dated by TCRdb to between 2015 and 2017). Receptor amplification or capture employed 5' RACE. Sequencer: Illumina HiSeq 2500. A second PCR of 7 to 11 cycles was run with a J-beta primer mix and a sample-barcoded 5' primer. TCRdb redid the processing of the public reads, applying fastp at Q25 and MiXCR, and retained in-frame beta chains. Under each unique CDR3 protein, matching rows form one entry showing the most common genes and DNA. The sample includes just over 1 million distinct CDR3 sequences, with 45% observed a single time. 15% to 20% of the sample goes to the ten largest clones. The sample taken for sequencing was blood. The source of these receptors is a woman in her sixties in good health.

This clonotype was observed a handful of times. The V and J genes are TRBV2 and TRBJ2-1; 9 nucleotides line up with TRBD2. Germline V gene lookup returns CDR1 SNHLY and CDR2 FYNNEI. The CDR3 consists of 15 residues. Trimming removed 6 bases from V and 7 bases from J; junction bases left unmatched: 10. The CDR3 spells CASRLAGTRSNEQFF. The CDR3 DNA follows: TGTGCCAGCAGGCTAGCGGGAACACGGAGTAATGAGCAGTTCTTC.

This clonotype was seen a few times. This chain uses TRBV5-6 with TRBJ1-6; no reliable D call. The germline V gene encodes CDR1 SGHDT and CDR2 YYEEEE. The CDR3 has 14 amino acids. Trimming took 2 bases from V and 14 from J, leaving 17 bases between them. CDR3 sequence (DNA): TGTGCCAGCAGCTTCGGTCAGACCCCTAGGACCCTCCACTTT. Translation gives CASSFGQTPRTLHF. The entire variable domain, with the rest obtained from reference TRBV5-6 and TRBJ1-6, is as follows: DAGVTQSPTHLIKTRGQQVTLRCSPKSGHDTVSWYQQALGQGPQFIFQYYEEEERQRGNFPDRFSGHQFPNYSSELNVNALLLGDSALYLCASSFGQTPRTLHFGNGTRLTVT.

In its sample, this clonotype was seen a few times. The chain carries TRBV4-1 and TRBJ2-7; the D call may be TRBD1 or TRBD2 (5 bases each). The V gene lost 3 bases and the J gene lost 3 bases, with 15 bases spanning the gap. The V gene's germline CDR1 is MGHRA and CDR2 YSYEKL. The CDR3 length is 15 residues. The CDR3 nucleotides read TGCGCCAGCAGCCATACAGGTATTGGGGGCTACGAGCAGTACTTC. This translates into CASSHTGIGGYEQYF.

Ten or more counts support this clonotype. The chain links TRBV2 to TRBJ2-3; 8 bases agree with TRBD2. The CDR3 runs to 15 residues. The germline gives CDR1 SNHLY, CDR2 FYNNEI. Trimming removed 6 bases from V and 4 bases from J; junction bases left unmatched: 9. The CDR3 region is CASRTGAGVADTQYF. The CDR3 region has the DNA TGTGCCAGCAGGACCGGAGCGGGAGTAGCAGATACGCAGTATTTT.

The rearrangement links TRBV7-2 to TRBJ1-1; D is undetermined. Germline V gene lookup returns CDR1 SGHTA and CDR2 FQGNSA. This CDR3 comprises 13 residues. V was cut by 6 bases and J by 0 bases, with 8 bases left in between. In DNA form, the CDR3 reads TGTGCCAGCAGGCGGCAGGTGAACACTGAAGCTTTCTTT. Translated: CASRRQVNTEAFF.

The chain recombines TRBV7-9 with TRBJ2-7, with a tentative D call TRBD2 (6 bases). V dropped 6 bases and J dropped 2 bases, with 20 bases sitting between them. The CDR3 is 16 residues long. Germline CDR1 SEHNR, CDR2 FQNEAQ (reference sequence). The CDR3 bases are TGTGCCAGCAGTTCTCCCGGGAGCCTAAGAACCTACGAGCAGTACTTC. Amino acid sequence: CASSSPGSLRTYEQYF.

V usage is TRBV29-1 and J usage is TRBJ2-7; 7 bases fit TRBD2. CDR1 SQVTM and CDR2 ANQGSEA come from the germline V gene. The CDR3 totals 14 residues. Trimming cost V 6 bases and J 2 bases; bases outside gene matches: 10. Written as DNA, the CDR3 is TGCAGCGTGGGGGGGGGATCAAAGACCTACGAGCAGTACTTC. As protein: CSVGGGSKTYEQYF.

The chain links TRBV5-1 to TRBJ2-5, with 7 nucleotides matching TRBD1. CDR1 and CDR2 from the germline V gene are SGHRS and YFSETQ. The CDR3 totals 15 residues. J lost 2 bases, V lost 4 bases, and 8 bases had no gene match. CDR3 protein: CASSAAGTEQETQYF. CDR3 in DNA: TGCGCCAGCAGCGCGGCCGGGACAGAGCAAGAGACCCAGTACTTC.

The rearrangement links TRBV20-1 to TRBJ2-7; 8 nucleotides align to TRBD2. Looked up from germline, CDR1 is DFQATT and CDR2 is SNEGSKA (reference sequence). Trimming took 5 bases from V and 4 from J; bases not matched to a gene: 1. This CDR3 region has 11 residues. CDR3 sequence reads: CSALAGYEQYF. CDR3 in DNA: TGCAGTGCTTTAGCGGGATACGAGCAGTACTTC.

The DNA for the CDR3 is TGTGCCACCAGCAGGACTAGGGAAGAGCAGTTCTTC. Translated: CATSRTREEQFF. V usage is TRBV15 and J usage is TRBJ2-1, with D tentatively TRBD2 (6 bases). Germline CDR1 LNHNV, CDR2 YYDKDF (reference sequence). This CDR3 is 12 amino acids long. V lost 3 bases to trimming and J lost 10 bases, with 10 bases between them.

The V gene is TRBV7-9, the J gene TRBJ1-2; 9 bases match TRBD1. The trim removed 4 bases at V and 4 bases at J, leaving 7 bases unmatched. Germline V gene lookup returns CDR1 SEHNR and CDR2 FQNEAQ (reference sequence). This CDR3 spans 15 amino acids. The CDR3 nucleotides are TGTGCCAGCAGCTACGGAGGGACAGGGTCCTATGGCTACACCTTC. Translation gives CASSYGGTGSYGYTF.

The chain employs TRBV2 and TRBJ2-5; D is undetermined. V was shortened by 3 bases and J by 11 bases, with 22 bases between the two germline ends. This CDR3 spans 15 amino acids. CDR1 is SNHLY and CDR2 is FYNNEI in the germline V gene. CDR3 bases: TGTGCCAGCAGTGAGATGCAGGCTCGGCACAATGAGCAGTACTTC. As protein: CASSEMQARHNEQYF.

The sample holds a few counts of this clonotype. This chain connects TRBV7-2 to TRBJ2-1, with a tentative D call TRBD1 (5 bases). The germline V gene encodes CDR1 SGHTA and CDR2 FQGNSA. The V and J ends lost 2 bases and 9 bases respectively, with 14 bases between them. CDR3 size: 14 residues. CDR3 nucleotide sequence: TGTGCCAGCAGCTTACCCGACAGAGGTAGTGAGCAGTTCTTC. Its translation: CASSLPDRGSEQFF.

This clonotype was counted a few times. V usage is TRBV6-4 and J usage is TRBJ2-5; 9 bases map to TRBD2. V shed 2 bases and J 4 bases; nucleotides not matched to a gene: 5. Germline V gene lookup returns CDR1 MRHNA and CDR2 SNTAGT. The CDR3 length is 15 residues. The CDR3 bases are TGTGCCAGCAGTGACAGGGCTAGCGGGATAGAGACCCAGTACTTC. It yields the protein CASSDRASGIETQYF.

V gene TRBV20-1 combines with J gene TRBJ1-2; no definite D call. Germline CDR1 and CDR2: DFQATT and SNEGSKA (reference sequence). V was clipped by 6 bases and J by 8 bases, with 10 bases between them. The CDR3 spans 10 residues. The CDR3 nucleotides are TGCAGTGCCCTCGAAGAGGGCTACACCTTC. This sequence encodes CSALEEGYTF.

The chain links TRBV10-3 to TRBJ1-5; D might be TRBD1 (5 bases). The CDR3 length is 13 residues. The germline V gene has CDR1 ENHRY and CDR2 SYGVKD. With 7 bases removed from V and 7 bases from J, the gap between germline ends came to 14 bases. The CDR3 protein is CAINSREGQPQHF. The CDR3 DNA sequence: TGTGCCATCAATAGCAGGGAGGGCCAGCCCCAGCATTTT.

In DNA, the CDR3 is TGTGCCAGCAGCTCCCGGGACCAAGATACGCAGTATTTT. Its protein product is CASSSRDQDTQYF. The rearrangement uses TRBV7-3 and TRBJ2-3; D possibly matches TRBD1 or TRBD2 (5 bases each). V lost 4 bases to trimming and J lost 5 bases, with 10 bases between them. CDR1 and CDR2 (germline): SGHTA, FQGTGA. The CDR3 consists of 13 residues.

V and J are TRBV20-1 and TRBJ2-3; D ambiguous. V lost 3 bases and J lost 3, with 19 bases in between. The CDR3 is 16 amino acids. Germline CDR1 is DFQATT and CDR2 is SNEGSKA (reference sequence). CDR3 DNA sequence: TGCAGTGCTAGTGCCTACGATCTCGAAGGGACAGATACGCAGTATTTT. Translation gives CSASAYDLEGTDTQYF.

V usage is TRBV12-5 and J usage is TRBJ1-1; perhaps TRBD1 as D (5 bases). V was trimmed by 7 bases and J by 4 bases, leaving 10 bases between them. The CDR3 loop spans 12 amino acids. Germline CDR1 LGHNT, CDR2 FRNRAP. The DNA of the CDR3 is TGTGCTAGTGCCCTGGGGGGCACTGAAGCTTTCTTT. Protein product: CASALGGTEAFF.

As DNA, the CDR3 is TGTGCCAGCAGTGAAGCTCCTAGCAACGAGCAGTACTTC. Protein sequence: CASSEAPSNEQYF. The V and J genes are TRBV2 and TRBJ2-5; possible D gene TRBD2, 5 bases. The DNA matches TRBJ2-7 better at its end, which makes the J call doubtful. Germline V gives CDR1 SNHLY, CDR2 FYNNEI. The CDR3 runs 13 residues.

This clonotype has only a few counts. This chain joins TRBV27 and TRBJ1-1; perhaps TRBD1 as D (6 bases). V lost 7 bases and J 10 bases, leaving 19 bases between the germline ends. This CDR3 comprises 13 residues. Germline-derived CDR1 and CDR2 are MNHEY and SMNVEV (reference sequence). The CDR3 sequence: CASTIRRGARAFF. CDR3 nucleotides: TGTGCCAGCACCATCCGGCGGGGGGCGCGAGCTTTCTTT.